A single sample is the source of the 18 T cell receptor beta chains below, sequenced in a study of ipilimumab plus nivolumab after autologous stem cell transplantation. The data were produced by immunoSEQ multiplex PCR, yet TCRdb's version contains in-frame clones alone and is incomplete. This sample carries 15,000 or so clones, over 70% of them seen once, and the ten largest clones take 20% to 25%. The sequences come from PBMCs, collected in a trial of ipilimumab plus nivolumab as post-transplant consolidation. These receptors were collected from a male donor with diffuse large B-cell lymphoma.

The sample holds one count of this clone. This rearrangement joins TRBV9 to TRBJ2-7, with D tentatively TRBD2 (7 bases). The CDR3 extends over 16 amino acids. Trimming shortened V by 0 bases and J by 0 bases, and 13 bases separated the two germline ends. Germline V gives CDR1 SGDLS, CDR2 YYNGEE. The DNA of the CDR3 is TGTGCCAGCAGCGTAGGGGGGGGCCCAGGCTCCTACGAGCAGTACTTC. Translated, it gives CASSVGGGPGSYEQYF.

The chain uses TRBV6-4 and TRBJ2-1; the D gene is possibly TRBD2 (6 bases). V lost 0 bases and J 4 bases, leaving 13 bases between the germline ends. The CDR3 spans 16 residues. Germline V gene lookup returns CDR1 MRHNA and CDR2 SNTAGT. CDR3 protein: CASSDSSRAGYNEQFF. The CDR3 nucleotides read TGTGCCAGCAGTGACTCGAGTCGGGCGGGGTACAATGAGCAGTTCTTC.

The chain recombines TRBV7-3 with TRBJ2-7; 9 bases match TRBD1. Germline trimming cut 5 bases from V and 3 bases from J; bases unmatched to any gene: 8. The germline V gene encodes CDR1 SGHTA and CDR2 FQGTGA. The CDR3 loop spans 15 amino acids. The CDR3 DNA follows: TGTGCCAGCAGCCCGACAGGGGGAATGGGCTACGAGCAGTACTTC. Protein: CASSPTGGMGYEQYF. The full variable domain, with the rest looked up from reference TRBV7-3 and TRBJ2-7, is GAGVSQTPSNKVTEKGKYVELRCDPISGHTALYWYRQSLGQGPEFLIYFQGTGAADDSGLPNDRFFAVRPEGSVSTLKIQRTERGDSAVYLCASSPTGGMGYEQYFGPGTRLTVT.

V is TRBV4-3 and J is TRBJ2-7; D ambiguous. The length of the CDR3 is 14 residues. Germline assignment: CDR1 LGHNA and CDR2 YSLEER. V was trimmed by 0 bases and J by 6 bases, leaving 12 bases between them. This CDR3 is CASSQDRESSEQYF. CDR3 DNA sequence: TGCGCCAGCAGCCAAGATAGGGAATCCAGCGAGCAGTACTTC.

By share of the sample, this clone is medium-sized. The chain combines TRBV15 with TRBJ1-2; TRBD1 aligns across 10 bases. Looked up from germline, CDR1 is LNHNV and CDR2 is YYDKDF (reference sequence). CDR3 length: 15 amino acids. J lost 4 bases, V lost 0 bases, and 2 bases had no gene match. The CDR3 is CATSREGQGFYGYTF. The CDR3 DNA sequence: TGTGCCACCAGCAGAGAGGGACAGGGGTTCTATGGCTACACCTTC.

This rearrangement joins TRBV10-3 to TRBJ2-7, with 7 nucleotides matching TRBD1. CDR1 and CDR2 (germline): ENHRY, SYGVKD. This CDR3 spans 14 amino acids. Losses at the gene ends were 7 bases for V and 2 bases for J; bases not matched to a gene: 8. The CDR3 protein is CAITPDRFAYEQYF. CDR3 DNA sequence: TGTGCCATCACACCGGACAGGTTCGCCTACGAGCAGTACTTC.

This clone was counted a single time. The chain employs TRBV19 and TRBJ1-5; possible D gene TRBD1, 5 bases. The V gene's germline CDR1 is LNHDA and CDR2 SQIVND (reference sequence). The CDR3 is 17 amino acids. The V end lost 0 bases, the J end lost 0 bases, and 12 bases lay between the germline ends. CDR3: CASSIDWSGGSNQPQHF. The CDR3 nucleotides read TGTGCCAGTAGTATAGATTGGTCGGGGGGTAGCAATCAGCCCCAGCATTTT.

The rearrangement links TRBV19 to TRBJ1-5; D remains unclear. Trimming stripped 7 bases from V and 1 base from J, with 17 bases between. CDR1 is LNHDA, CDR2 SQIVND, per germline (reference sequence). The CDR3 runs to 16 residues. CDR3 DNA sequence: TGTGCCAGTAAGATTAAGGATTCCGGGAGCAATCAGCCCCAGCATTTT. Translated, it gives CASKIKDSGSNQPQHF.

The J gene is TRBJ2-1, the V gene TRBV4-1; maybe TRBD1 (6 bases). The CDR3 is made up of 15 amino acids. The germline gives CDR1 MGHRA, CDR2 YSYEKL. Deletions cut 4 bases from V and 4 bases from J, with 14 bases between. The CDR3 reads CASSPGVDRYNEQFF. For the CDR3, the DNA is TGCGCCAGCAGCCCCGGGGTGGACAGATACAATGAGCAGTTCTTC.

This clone was observed a few times. V gene TRBV19 combines with J gene TRBJ1-3; no reliable D call. The CDR3 length is 17 residues. The V gene's germline CDR1 is LNHDA and CDR2 SQIVND (reference sequence). Trimming left V 3 bases short and J 0 bases short, with 15 bases between. The CDR3 DNA reads TGTGCCAGTAGTATCCGATCGAATCGGGCCTCTGGAAACACCATATATTTT. This encodes CASSIRSNRASGNTIYF.

In the case of this clone: At one end, the junction sequence differs from germline, possibly due to a read error. This chain joins TRBV5-6 and TRBJ2-5; D gene uncertain. CDR1 is SGHDT, CDR2 YYEEEE, per germline. The CDR3 totals 14 residues. CDR3 region: CASSSYTSGFKKDF. The CDR3 nucleotides are TGTGCCAGCAGCTCGTACACCTCCGGGTTCAAAAAGGACTTC.

Notes on this clone: It is unclear where the CDR3 begins or ends on the DNA, so no DNA is shown, and the CDR3 is as TCRdb lists it. The V and J genes are TRBV28 and TRBJ2-7. The germline V gene encodes CDR1 MDHEN and CDR2 SYDVKM. The CDR3 spans 13 residues, counting both ends. This chain's CDR3 is CASSLGFGPGAYF.

V gene TRBV6-1 combines with J gene TRBJ2-3; 8 bases agree with TRBD2. This CDR3 contains 15 residues. From germline, CDR1 is MNHNS and CDR2 SASEGT. J lost 4 bases, V lost 5 bases, and 8 bases had no gene match. The chain's CDR3 is CASSIEGLEADTQYF. CDR3 nucleotides: TGTGCCAGCAGTATCGAGGGACTAGAGGCAGATACGCAGTATTTT.

There are a few counts of this clone. V usage is TRBV28 and J usage is TRBJ1-6; 7 bases agree with TRBD1. Losses at the gene ends were 6 bases for V and 10 bases for J; bases not matched to a gene: 6. The CDR3 contains 13 residues. Germline values: CDR1 MDHEN, CDR2 SYDVKM. The CDR3 sequence is CASRITGDSPLHF. The DNA of the CDR3 is TGTGCCAGCAGGATAACAGGGGACTCACCCCTCCACTTT.

The rearrangement uses TRBV2 and TRBJ1-2; 12 bases align to TRBD1. Germline V gives CDR1 SNHLY, CDR2 FYNNEI. The V segment lost 2 bases and the J segment 8 bases; nucleotides outside the gene matches: 12. This CDR3 region has 17 residues. The CDR3 loop is CASSETPLGQGAGGYTF. The CDR3 bases are TGTGCCAGCAGTGAAACACCCCTGGGACAGGGGGCCGGCGGCTACACCTTC.

The chain joins TRBV5-5 to TRBJ2-5; D ambiguous. CDR1 is SGHKS and CDR2 is YYEKEE in the germline V gene (reference sequence). This CDR3 is built from 13 residues. Trimming left V 3 bases short and J 6 bases short, with 12 bases between. This CDR3 is CASSSPVVKTQYF. Here the CDR3 DNA reads TGTGCCAGCAGCTCCCCGGTCGTGAAGACCCAGTACTTC.

The V call is TRBV7-9, the J call TRBJ2-2; D not certain. There are 17 residues in the CDR3. V gave up 7 bases and J gave up 4 bases, with 22 bases separating them. CDR1 is SEHNR and CDR2 is FQNEAQ in the germline V gene (reference sequence). The chain's CDR3 is CASTLLPASVFTGELFF. CDR3 bases: TGTGCCAGCACCTTGCTACCGGCGAGCGTATTCACCGGGGAGCTGTTTTTT. Drawing the rest from reference TRBV7-9 and TRBJ2-2, the complete variable domain is DTGVSQNPRHKITKRGQNVTFRCDPISEHNRLYWYRQTLGQGPEFLTYFQNEAQLEKSRLLSDRFSAERPKGSFSTLEIQRTEQGDSAMYLCASTLLPASVFTGELFFGEGSRLTVL.

This clone was seen a few times. The CDR3 sequence: CASRSGTEIVPLHF. CDR3 coding DNA: TGTGCCAGCAGGTCCGGGACAGAAATTGTCCCCCTCCACTTT. The chain is built from TRBV6-5 and TRBJ1-6; 7 nucleotides match TRBD1. The CDR3 contains 14 residues. V was clipped by 6 bases and J by 13 bases; unmatched bases: 12. Germline V gives CDR1 MNHEY, CDR2 SVGAGI.